Following are 12 T cell receptor beta chains from one sample sequenced in a study of control samples from healthy donors and cancer patients. The repertoire was sequenced with immunoSEQ multiplex PCR; TCRdb's copy has only in-frame clones and lacks some. The sample holds 160,000 or so clones, roughly 90% seen once. The sequencing sample was made of blood. These receptor sequences come from a woman under 40 in good health.

In regard to this clone: At one boundary the junction diverges from the germline segment, which might be a read error. Other DNA sequences in the same sample also yield this CDR3. The rearrangement links TRBV4-2 to TRBJ1-6, with 7 bases that match TRBD1. CDR1 is LGHNA, CDR2 YNFKEQ, per germline. The CDR3 is 17 residues long. CDR3 nucleotides: TGTGCCAGCAGTCAAGACAGGGTACTTAAGTCTAATTCACCCCTCCACTTT. Its protein product is CASSQDRVLKSNSPLHF.

The V call is TRBV9, the J call TRBJ2-7, with TRBD2 matching 11 bases. The CDR3 totals 14 residues. The trim removed 7 bases at V and 6 bases at J, leaving 9 bases unmatched. Germline V lookup: CDR1 SGDLS, CDR2 YYNGEE. Here the CDR3 DNA reads TGTGCCAGCTCCGTACTAGCGGGAGCTGGCGAGCAGTACTTC. This gives the protein CASSVLAGAGEQYF.

The rearrangement joins TRBV29-1 to TRBJ1-3, with unresolved D. The V end lost 0 bases, the J end lost 2 bases, and 8 bases lay between the germline ends. Germline V CDR1 and CDR2: SQVTM, ANQGSEA. The length of the CDR3 is 14 residues. The CDR3 nucleotides are TGCAGCGTTGAAGAGGGCAGTCCTGGAAACACCATATATTTT. This codes for CSVEEGSPGNTIYF.

The chain uses TRBV2 and TRBJ2-2; 14 nucleotides match TRBD2. The V gene end was trimmed by 6 bases and the J gene end by 0 bases; junction bases not matched to a gene: 9. CDR1 is SNHLY, CDR2 FYNNEI, per germline. This CDR3 comprises 19 residues. CDR3 sequence: CASSSSGTSGSPNTGELFF. CDR3 nucleotides: TGTGCCAGCAGCTCCTCCGGGACTAGCGGGAGCCCGAACACCGGGGAGCTGTTTTTT.

This rearrangement joins TRBV5-5 to TRBJ1-4; perhaps TRBD1 as D (6 bases). Trimming removed 0 bases at V and 3 bases at J, with 9 bases between. Per germline, CDR1 SGHKS and CDR2 YYEKEE (reference sequence). The CDR3 length is 15 residues. CDR3 DNA: TGTGCCAGCAGCTTGGACAGGGATCCTAATGAAAAACTGTTTTTT. Translating gives CASSLDRDPNEKLFF.

The genes are TRBV14 and TRBJ1-1; D gene uncertain. The CDR3 is 16 residues long. V lost 3 bases and J lost 3, with 17 bases in between. Germline CDR1 SGHDN, CDR2 FVKESK. The CDR3 nucleotides read TGTGCCAGCAGCCATCCTAATTCGTCGACGGACACTGAAGCTTTCTTT. This encodes CASSHPNSSTDTEAFF. Combining the CDR3 with reference TRBV14 and TRBJ1-1 gives the whole variable domain EAGVTQFPSHSVIEKGQTVTLRCDPISGHDNLYWYRRVMGKEIKFLLHFVKESKQDESGMPNNRFLAERTGGTYSTLKVQPAELEDSGVYFCASSHPNSSTDTEAFFGQGTRLTVV.

In this sample, this clone turned up once. V gene TRBV28 combines with J gene TRBJ1-6, with D perhaps TRBD1 (6 bases). The V and J ends lost 7 bases and 2 bases respectively, with 15 bases between them. The germline gives CDR1 MDHEN, CDR2 SYDVKM. This CDR3 region has 16 residues. CDR3 sequence: CASKSEGGPYNSPLHF. The CDR3 DNA reads TGTGCCAGCAAGAGCGAAGGGGGGCCCTATAATTCACCCCTCCACTTT.

The J gene is TRBJ2-1, the V gene TRBV19; D might be TRBD2 (5 bases). CDR3 length: 17 residues. Germline CDR1 and CDR2: LNHDA and SQIVND (reference sequence). V was cut by 3 bases and J by 6 bases, with 21 bases left in between. This chain's CDR3 is CASSISTRGILGNEQFF. The CDR3 nucleotides are TGTGCCAGTAGTATTTCGACCCGAGGGATATTGGGCAATGAGCAGTTCTTC.

The chain joins TRBV7-2 to TRBJ1-1; D uncertain. Germline CDR1 is SGHTA and CDR2 is FQGNSA. Trimming cost V 2 bases and J 0 bases, with 10 bases left between them. The CDR3 has 15 amino acids. The CDR3 spells CASSLFVGMNTEAFF. The CDR3 nucleotides read TGTGCCAGCAGCTTATTTGTAGGGATGAACACTGAAGCTTTCTTT.

The chain is built from TRBV11-2 and TRBJ2-1; D is ambiguous. Germline V CDR1 and CDR2: SGHAT, FQNNGV. This CDR3 spans 15 amino acids. V lost 4 bases and J lost 0, with 10 bases in between. The CDR3 loop is CASSSPRSSYNEQFF. The CDR3 DNA reads TGTGCCAGCAGCTCCCCGAGGAGCTCCTACAATGAGCAGTTCTTC.

CDR3 region: CASSFLVGYNEKLFF. The DNA for the CDR3 is TGTGCCAGCAGCTTCCTCGTCGGATATAATGAAAAACTGTTTTTT. This sequence joins TRBV7-8 and TRBJ1-4; no clear D gene. With 3 bases removed from V and 4 bases from J, the gap between germline ends came to 12 bases. The CDR3 contains 15 residues. Germline V gene data show CDR1 as SGHVS and CDR2 as FQNEAQ. The full variable domain, completed using reference TRBV7-8 and TRBJ1-4, is GAGVSQSPRYKVAKRGQDVALRCDPISGHVSLFWYQQALGQGPEFLTYFQNEAQLDKSGLPSDRFFAERPEGSVSTLKIQRTQQEDSAVYLCASSFLVGYNEKLFFGSGTQLSVL.

This CDR3 is CASSEGQGTYNEQFF. The CDR3 coding sequence is TGCGCCAGCAGCGAAGGACAGGGAACCTACAATGAGCAGTTCTTC. J is TRBJ2-1 and V is TRBV5-1; 8 positions match TRBD1. This CDR3 contains 15 residues. J was trimmed by 2 bases and V by 4 bases; bases with no gene match: 5. The germline CDR1 and CDR2 sequences are SGHRS and YFSETQ.